The clone carrying this T cell receptor (beta chain) is medium-sized. This CDR3 is 14 amino acids long. With 3 bases clipped from V and 6 bases from J, the junction kept 8 bases outside the gene matches. Per the germline V gene, CDR1 is SGHDT and CDR2 is YYEEEE. The data were obtained in a study of spatial heterogeneity in lung cancer. Study overall: There were, on average, more than 9.5 raw-read appearances for each unique TCR and UMI combination.

Time point here: sample taken at primary tumor resection. The donors comprised about 70 untreated early-stage non-small cell lung cancer patients. The input material, whole RNA from tumor, nontumor lung or frozen PBMC, was sequenced unsorted. Unique molecular identifiers tagged every individual TCR cDNA molecule. Via MiXCR, TCRdb re-called the 5' RACE reads, giving one row per CDR3 protein. The sample comprises around 2,000 distinct CDR3 sequences, about 15% of which are singletons, and around a quarter rests with the top ten. The TCR originated in a male donor with early-stage non-small cell lung cancer. The sample here was normal lung tissue next to the tumor, taken at surgery. The chain carries TRBV5-6 and TRBJ2-7; 8 nucleotides agree with TRBD1. CDR3 sequence: CASSSGQGRGEQYF. The DNA for the CDR3 is TGTGCCAGCAGCTCTGGACAGGGCCGGGGCGAGCAGTACTTC.